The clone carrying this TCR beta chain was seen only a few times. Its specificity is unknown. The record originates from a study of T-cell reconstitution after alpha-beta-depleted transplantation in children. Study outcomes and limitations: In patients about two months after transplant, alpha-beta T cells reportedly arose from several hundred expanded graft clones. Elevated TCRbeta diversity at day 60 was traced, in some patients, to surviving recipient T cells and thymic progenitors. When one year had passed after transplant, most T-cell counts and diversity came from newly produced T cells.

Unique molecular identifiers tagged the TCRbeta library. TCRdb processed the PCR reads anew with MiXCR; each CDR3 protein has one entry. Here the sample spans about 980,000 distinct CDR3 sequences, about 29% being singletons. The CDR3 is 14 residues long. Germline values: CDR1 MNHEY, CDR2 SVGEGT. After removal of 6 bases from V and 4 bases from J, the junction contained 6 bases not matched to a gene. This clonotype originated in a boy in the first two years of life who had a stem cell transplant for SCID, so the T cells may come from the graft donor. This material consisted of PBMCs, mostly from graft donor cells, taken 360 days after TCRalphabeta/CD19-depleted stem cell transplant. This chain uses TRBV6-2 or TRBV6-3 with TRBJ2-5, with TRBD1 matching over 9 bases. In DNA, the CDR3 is TGTGCCAGCAGCCGACAGGGGGTCAGAGAGACCCAGTACTTC. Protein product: CASSRQGVRETQYF.